The clone carrying this T cell receptor beta chain was counted ten times or more. Germline CDR1 and CDR2: MNHEY and SMNVEV (reference sequence). The ends were cut back, 3 bases at V and 2 bases at J, with 7 bases in the middle. The CDR3 sequence is 13 residues long. This entry belongs to a study of T-cell reconstitution after alpha-beta-depleted transplantation in children. Unique molecular identifiers were incorporated during preparation of the TCRbeta library. TCRdb itself ran the PCR reads through MiXCR, one entry per CDR3 protein. This table holds some 400,000 distinct CDR3 sequences, over 20% found once.

The TCR was taken from a human donor who donated a stem cell graft to a child with acute myeloid leukemia. Material: PBMCs from the stem cell graft donor, obtained from the stem cell graft. This chain uses TRBV27 with TRBJ1-2; D is ambiguous. The CDR3 is CASSFDRNYGYTF. The CDR3 DNA follows: TGTGCCAGCAGTTTCGACCGGAACTATGGCTACACCTTC.